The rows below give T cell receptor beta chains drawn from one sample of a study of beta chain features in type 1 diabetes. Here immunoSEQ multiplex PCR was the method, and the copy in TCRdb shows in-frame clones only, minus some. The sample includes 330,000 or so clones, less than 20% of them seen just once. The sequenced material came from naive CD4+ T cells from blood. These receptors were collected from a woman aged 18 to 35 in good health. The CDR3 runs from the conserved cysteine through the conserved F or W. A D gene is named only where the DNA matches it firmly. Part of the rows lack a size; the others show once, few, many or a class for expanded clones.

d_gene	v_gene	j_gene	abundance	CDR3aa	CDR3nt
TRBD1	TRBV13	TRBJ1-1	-	CASSRRTGTEAFF	TGTGCCAGCAGCCGCCGGACAGGTACTGAAGCTTTCTTT
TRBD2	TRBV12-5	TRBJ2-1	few	CASGLWGGRSSYNEQFF	TGTGCTAGTGGTTTGTGGGGGGGACGGAGCTCCTACAATGAGCAGTTCTTC
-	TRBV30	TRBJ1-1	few	CAWRPPGYTEAFF	TGTGCCTGGAGGCCCCCGGGATACACTGAAGCTTTCTTT
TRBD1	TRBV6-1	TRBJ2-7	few	CASRDRGRSYEQYF	TGTGCCAGCAGGGACAGGGGCCGCTCCTACGAGCAGTACTTC
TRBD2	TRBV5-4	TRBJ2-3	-	CASSRTSGSGMDTQYF	TGTGCCAGCAGCCGGACTAGCGGGAGTGGGATGGATACGCAGTATTTT
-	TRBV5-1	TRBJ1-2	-	CASSLVTDWGYTF	TGCGCCAGCAGCTTGGTTACCGACTGGGGCTACACCTTC
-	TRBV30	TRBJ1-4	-	CAWRKGLGRNEKLFF	TGTGCCTGGAGGAAGGGGTTGGGGCGTAATGAAAAACTGTTTTTT
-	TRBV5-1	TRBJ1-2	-	CASTEDKRLIF	TGCGCCAGCACCGAGGACAAGAGACTCATCTTC
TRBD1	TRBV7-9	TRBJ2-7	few	CASSQLDRGYEQYF	TGTGCCAGCAGCCAACTGGACAGGGGCTACGAGCAGTACTTC
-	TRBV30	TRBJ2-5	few	CAWSTGLPTETQYF	TGTGCCTGGAGTACGGGACTCCCTACGGAGACCCAGTACTTC
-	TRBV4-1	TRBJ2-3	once	CASSQQPPVTGAFTDTQYF	TGCGCCAGCAGCCAACAACCGCCCGTAACGGGAGCGTTCACAGATACGCAGTATTTT
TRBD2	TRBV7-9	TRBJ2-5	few	CASSPWTSGGQETQYF	TGTGCCAGCAGCCCTTGGACTAGCGGGGGACAAGAGACCCAGTACTTC